A selection of T cell receptor beta chains follows, all from one sample in a study of metastatic and nonmetastatic thyroid tumors. Through MiXCR, TCRdb re-clonotyped the PCR reads. This sample has 12,000 to 15,000 clones, with around 3.9% found just once. Material for sequencing was tumor tissue. The receptors were gathered from a female donor with papillary thyroid cancer or a benign thyroid nodule (not recorded which). Some clones in this sample may be carry-over from other donors' samples. Both conserved end residues are part of each CDR3. D genes are given only for firm matches. For some rows the clone size is stated as once, few or many, or as a class when expanded; others skip it.

- TRBJ2-3 few TRBV5-1 13 CASSRGFTDTQYF TGCGCCAGCAGCAGGGGGTTCACAGATACGCAGTATTTT
- TRBJ2-2 few TRBV3-1 15 CASSPTDSNTGELFF TGTGCCAGCAGCCCAACAGACTCGAACACCGGGGAGCTGTTTTTT
- TRBJ2-7 few TRBV6-1 15 CASSEALGSSYEQYF TGTGCCAGCAGTGAAGCACTGGGTTCCTCCTACGAGCAGTACTTC
- TRBJ1-4 - TRBV30 12 CAWKQVNEKLFF TGTGCCTGGAAACAGGTTAATGAAAAACTGTTTTTT
TRBD1 TRBJ1-2 few TRBV2 13 CASSPDRGEGYTF TGTGCCAGCAGTCCCGACAGGGGAGAGGGCTACACCTTC
- TRBJ1-6 - TRBV6-1 15 CASSEGQGRDSPLHF TGTGCCAGCAGTGAAGGCCAGGGGAGGGATTCACCCCTCCACTTT
TRBD1 TRBJ1-5 few TRBV19 14 CASTVDRVNQPQHF TGTGCCAGTACCGTGGACAGGGTGAATCAGCCCCAGCATTTT
- TRBJ1-5 - TRBV9 13 CASSLGVSQPQHF TGTGCCAGCAGCCTGGGGGTGAGTCAGCCCCAGCATTTT
- TRBJ1-6 - TRBV6-1 13 CASRTTGNSPLHF TGTGCCAGCAGAACGACAGGAAATTCACCCCTCCACTTT
- TRBJ2-3 few TRBV28 13 CASSLAGIDTQYF TGTGCCAGCAGTCTTGCGGGGATAGATACGCAGTATTTT
TRBD1 TRBJ1-2 few TRBV19 19 CASSPRLATGERGLHGYTF TGTGCCAGTAGTCCCCGTCTCGCGACAGGGGAACGGGGCTTACATGGCTACACCTTC
TRBD1 TRBJ2-1 - TRBV6-4 14 CASSRGLGYNEQFF TGTGCCAGCAGCAGGGGGCTCGGGTACAATGAGCAGTTCTTC
TRBD2 TRBJ2-7 few TRBV28 14 CASSGAGGYYEQYF TGTGCCAGCAGTGGAGCGGGAGGGTACTACGAGCAGTACTTC
- TRBJ2-1 few TRBV20-1 13 CSASGGPYNEQFF TGCAGTGCTAGCGGGGGGCCCTACAATGAGCAGTTCTTC
- TRBJ2-7 few TRBV25-1 15 CASSSRGGALYEQYF TGTGCCAGCAGCAGCAGGGGCGGGGCGCTCTACGAGCAGTACTTC
TRBD2 TRBJ2-1 few TRBV28 15 CASSLSGNAGAEQFF TGTGCCAGCAGTCTTAGCGGGAATGCTGGGGCTGAGCAGTTCTTC
- TRBJ2-2 - TRBV27 12 CASSFFTGELFF TGTGCCAGCAGTTTCTTCACCGGGGAGCTGTTTTTT
- TRBJ1-1 few TRBV7-2 14 CASRAGPRNTEAFF TGTGCCAGCAGGGCAGGGCCGCGGAACACTGAAGCTTTCTTT
TRBD2 TRBJ2-2 - TRBV15 16 CATYGLAGGNTGELFF TGTGCCACCTACGGACTAGCGGGAGGGAACACCGGGGAGCTGTTTTTT
- TRBJ2-7 - TRBV19 13 CASSSPRQEAQYF TGTGCCAGTAGTAGCCCCCGACAGGAGGCCCAGTACTTC
- TRBJ1-2 - TRBV28 15 CASRATGVANYGYTF TGTGCCAGCAGAGCTACGGGGGTAGCTAACTATGGCTACACCTTC
- TRBJ2-3 few TRBV15 12 CATSRGPDTQYF TGTGCCACCAGCAGAGGACCAGATACGCAGTATTTT
- TRBJ2-1 - TRBV12-3/TRBV12-4 14 CASSFVTSTNEQFF TGTGCCAGCAGTTTTGTAACATCGACCAATGAGCAGTTCTTC
TRBD2 TRBJ2-3 few TRBV5-1 17 CASSLTGTTYRTDTQYF TGCGCCAGCAGCTTGACCGGGACTACCTACCGCACAGATACGCAGTATTTT
TRBD2 TRBJ2-5 - TRBV7-9 16 CASSPGLAGVGETQYF TGTGCCAGCAGCCCGGGACTAGCGGGAGTCGGGGAGACCCAGTACTTC
- TRBJ1-2 few TRBV19 13 CASSIDRRLGYTF TGTGCCAGTAGTATCGACAGGCGCCTGGGCTACACCTTC
TRBD2 TRBJ2-7 few TRBV27 15 CASSSELAVYGEQYF TGTGCCAGCAGTTCCGAACTAGCGGTATACGGCGAGCAGTACTTC
- TRBJ2-1 - TRBV28 13 CASSPPGTYEQFF TGTGCCAGCAGTCCCCCGGGTACCTATGAGCAGTTCTTC
TRBD1 TRBJ1-2 few TRBV2 14 CASSDMTGGYGYTF TGTGCCAGCAGCGATATGACAGGGGGCTACGGCTACACCTTC
- TRBJ2-7 - TRBV28 11 CASSLGREQYF TGTGCCAGCAGTTTAGGGCGCGAGCAGTACTTC
- TRBJ1-2 - TRBV24-1 16 CATSDSRQDNLYGYTF TGTGCCACCAGTGATTCAAGACAGGATAACCTTTATGGCTACACCTTC
- TRBJ1-3 - TRBV5-1 16 CASSPGPQNPGNTIYF TGCGCCAGCAGCCCGGGACCTCAGAATCCTGGAAACACCATATATTTT
- TRBJ1-5 few TRBV30 12 CAWSIGNQPQHF TGTGCCTGGAGTATAGGGAATCAGCCCCAGCATTTT
- TRBJ2-1 - TRBV5-4 12 CASSPDWAEQFF TGTGCCAGCAGCCCCGACTGGGCAGAGCAGTTCTTC
TRBD1 TRBJ1-1 - TRBV6-2/TRBV6-3 15 CASRRTGGRNTEALF TGTGCCAGCAGACGGACAGGGGGTAGGAACACTGAAGCTCTCTTT
TRBD1 TRBJ2-2 few TRBV5-1 17 CASSLWTTGVGTGELFF TGCGCCAGCAGCTTATGGACGACAGGGGTAGGGACCGGGGAGCTGTTTTTT
- TRBJ2-7 few TRBV12-3/TRBV12-4 13 CASSQLETTEQYF TGTGCCAGCAGTCAACTAGAAACGACGGAGCAGTACTTC
TRBD1 TRBJ1-3 - TRBV27 13 CASSGTVGNTIYF TGTGCCAGCTCCGGGACAGTTGGAAACACCATATATTTT
- TRBJ2-7 few TRBV20-1 13 CSAGDTQTYEQYF TGCAGTGCTGGGGACACCCAAACCTACGAGCAGTACTTC
TRBD1 TRBJ2-3 - TRBV10-1 15 CASRPGTGDSDTQYF TGCGCCAGCAGACCCGGGACAGGGGATTCAGATACGCAGTATTTT
TRBD2 TRBJ2-1 few TRBV6-2/TRBV6-3 16 CASSYLTAGLYNEQFF TGTGCCAGCAGTTACTTGACAGCGGGGCTATACAATGAGCAGTTCTTC
- TRBJ1-1 - TRBV6-2/TRBV6-3 14 CASSYGGGVEGAFF TGTGCCAGCAGTTACGGCGGGGGCGTTGAGGGAGCTTTCTTT
TRBD1 TRBJ2-6 few TRBV7-8 18 CASSFDRVIISGANVLTF TGTGCCAGCAGCTTTGACAGGGTGATCATTTCTGGGGCCAACGTCCTGACTTTC
- TRBJ1-2 - TRBV10-3 16 CAISESSRGANYGYTF TGTGCCATCAGTGAGTCGTCCCGGGGAGCTAACTATGGCTACACCTTC
TRBD1 TRBJ1-1 - TRBV6-9 14 CASSWDRASTEAFF TGTGCCAGCAGTTGGGACAGAGCGAGCACTGAAGCTTTCTTT
- TRBJ1-2 - TRBV6-4 11 CPSSVRSGYTF TGTCCCAGCAGTGTACGGTCTGGCTACACCTTC
- TRBJ1-1 few TRBV6-1 14 CASYSVSSYTEAFF TGTGCCAGCTATTCTGTCTCAAGCTACACTGAAGCTTTCTTT
TRBD2 TRBJ2-1 many TRBV28 15 CASSLASGGYNEQFF TGTGCCAGCAGTTTAGCTAGCGGGGGTTACAATGAGCAGTTCTTC
TRBD2 TRBJ2-5 - TRBV20-1 15 CSAIGLAVGSETQYF TGCAGTGCGATAGGTCTAGCGGTGGGTTCAGAGACCCAGTACTTC
TRBD1 TRBJ1-3 - TRBV27 14 CASSSTGKGNTIYF TGTGCCAGCAGTTCGACAGGGAAGGGAAACACCATATATTTT
- TRBJ1-6 - TRBV4-2 17 CASSQDQDSLSNSPLHF TGTGCCAGCAGCCAAGATCAAGACAGCCTTTCAAATTCACCCCTCCACTTT
- TRBJ2-5 few TRBV27 15 CASSLSYGFGETQYF TGTGCCAGCAGTTTAAGTTACGGTTTTGGGGAGACCCAGTACTTC
- TRBJ2-5 - TRBV7-2 14 CASSLGGVQETQYF TGTGCCAGCAGCTTAGGCGGGGTCCAAGAGACCCAGTACTTC
- TRBJ2-3 few TRBV5-8 13 CASSLPGADTQYF TGTGCCAGCAGCTTGCCGGGTGCAGATACGCAGTATTTT
- TRBJ2-7 - TRBV6-1 12 CASSKHFWEQYF TGTGCCAGCAGTAAACATTTCTGGGAGCAGTACTTC
TRBD1 TRBJ1-5 - TRBV2 17 CASSEARGQGCNQPQHF TGTGCCAGCAGTGAAGCGCGGGGACAGGGTTGCAATCAGCCCCAGCATTTT
TRBD1 TRBJ2-2 few TRBV4-2 17 CASSHPTGGMSTGELFF TGTGCCAGCAGCCATCCAACAGGGGGGATGAGCACCGGGGAGCTGTTTTTT
- TRBJ1-6 - TRBV28 15 CASSLDAGFRSPLHF TGTGCCAGCAGTTTAGATGCAGGATTTCGATCACCCCTCCACTTT
TRBD1 TRBJ2-7 few TRBV6-1 13 CASRGQGEDEQYF TGTGCCAGCCGGGGACAGGGCGAGGACGAGCAGTACTTC
- TRBJ1-2 - TRBV6-1 14 CASTEGQANYGYTF TGTGCCAGCACCGAGGGCCAAGCGAACTATGGCTACACCTTC